These 9 T cell receptor beta chains were sequenced from one sample in a study of blood T cells in healthy people across ages. Sample-barcoded 5' priming and a J-beta primer mix drove a second PCR of about 6 to 11 cycles. TCRdb re-called the 5' RACE reads with MiXCR, one entry per CDR3 protein. The sample has roughly 800,000 distinct CDR3 sequences; 58% are singletons. Sequencing was carried out using blood. The receptor source for this set is a man aged 30 to 45 in good health.

The gene calls are TRBV6-1 and TRBJ2-1; weak D call: TRBD1 (6 bases). The V end lost 5 bases, the J end lost 5 bases, and 13 bases lay between the germline ends. Per the germline V gene, CDR1 is MNHNS and CDR2 is SASEGT. The CDR3 is 14 residues long. CDR3 sequence (DNA): TGTGCCAGCAGTAAGACAGGCTCTAACAATGAGCAGTTCTTC. The encoded protein is CASSKTGSNNEQFF.

This clonotype was recorded only once. The chain recombines TRBV20-1 with TRBJ2-7; D not resolved. CDR3 size: 13 residues. V gave up 6 bases and J gave up 2 bases, with 14 bases separating them. The germline gives CDR1 DFQATT, CDR2 SNEGSKA (reference sequence). The DNA of the CDR3 is TGCAGTGCCCAATTTATAGGTCCCTACGAGCAGTACTTC. It codes for CSAQFIGPYEQYF.

Comments on this clonotype: The junction and the germline gene differ at one end; a read error may be behind it. This chain uses TRBV27 with TRBJ1-2; no definite D call. CDR3 length: 13 amino acids. CDR1 and CDR2 from the germline V gene are MNHEY and SMNVEV (reference sequence). The CDR3 reads CASGPGWVDGYTF. The CDR3 DNA follows: TGTGCCAGCGGCCCCGGTTGGGTCGATGGTTACACCTTC.

V is TRBV15 and J is TRBJ1-2; D call uncertain. The CDR3 is made up of 14 amino acids. The V gene's germline CDR1 is LNHNV and CDR2 YYDKDF (reference sequence). Trimming shortened V by 0 bases and J by 2 bases, and 7 bases separated the two germline ends. DNA for the CDR3: TGTGCCACCAGCAGAGATAGGACGAACTATGGCTACACCTTC. It translates to CATSRDRTNYGYTF.

J is TRBJ1-5 and V is TRBV20-1; no firm D call. The CDR3 contains 14 residues. Trimming left V 0 bases short and J 4 bases short, with 10 bases between. Germline values: CDR1 DFQATT, CDR2 SNEGSKA (reference sequence). The CDR3: CSARDRSINQPQHF. The CDR3 DNA reads as TGCAGTGCTAGAGATCGGTCCATTAATCAGCCCCAGCATTTT.

This clonotype was seen a few times. The chain employs TRBV4-2 and TRBJ2-7; D remains unclear. V lost 0 bases, J lost 5 bases, and 8 bases lay in between. Germline V CDR1 and CDR2: LGHNA, YNFKEQ. The CDR3 extends over 13 amino acids. The CDR3 reads CASSQDLVNEQYF. The CDR3 coding sequence is TGTGCCAGCAGCCAAGATCTGGTGAACGAGCAGTACTTC.

This chain joins TRBV5-5 and TRBJ2-1; 7 bases line up with TRBD2. Looked up from germline, CDR1 is SGHKS and CDR2 is YYEKEE (reference sequence). Losses at the gene ends were 3 bases for V and 1 base for J; bases not matched to a gene: 7. The CDR3 runs to 16 residues. The DNA for the CDR3 is TGTGCCAGCAGCTCCCGGACTAGTGTTTCCTACAATGAGCAGTTCTTC. Residues: CASSSRTSVSYNEQFF.

The chain joins TRBV20-1 to TRBJ2-4; no clear D. The end of the DNA fits TRBJ2-7 better, so the J call may be wrong. The CDR3 sequence is 16 residues long. CDR1 and CDR2 from the germline V gene are DFQATT and SNEGSKA (reference sequence). The CDR3 region has the DNA TGCAGTGCTAGAGATTTAGAAGCGACCCCGGGCTACGAGCAGTACTTC. It codes for CSARDLEATPGYEQYF.

This chain uses TRBV7-2 with TRBJ1-3; D unresolved. The CDR3 runs to 16 residues. CDR1 and CDR2 (germline): SGHTA, FQGNSA. The V and J ends lost 2 bases and 0 bases respectively, with 11 bases between them. The chain's CDR3 is CASSLHPTGSGNTIYF. The CDR3, as DNA: TGTGCCAGCAGCTTACATCCGACGGGCTCTGGAAACACCATATATTTT.